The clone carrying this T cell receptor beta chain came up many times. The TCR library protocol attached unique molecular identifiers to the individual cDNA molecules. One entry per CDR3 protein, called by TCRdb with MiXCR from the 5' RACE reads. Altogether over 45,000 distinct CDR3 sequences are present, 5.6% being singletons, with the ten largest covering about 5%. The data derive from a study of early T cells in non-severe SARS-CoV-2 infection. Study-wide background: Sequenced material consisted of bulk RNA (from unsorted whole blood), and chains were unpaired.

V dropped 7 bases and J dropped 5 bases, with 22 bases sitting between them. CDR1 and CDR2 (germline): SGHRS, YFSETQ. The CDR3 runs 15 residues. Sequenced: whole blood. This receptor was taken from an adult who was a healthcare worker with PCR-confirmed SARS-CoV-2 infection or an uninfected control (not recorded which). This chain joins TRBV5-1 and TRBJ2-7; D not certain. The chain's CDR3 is CASRPNTVSGDEQYF. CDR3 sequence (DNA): TGCGCCAGCCGTCCAAATACAGTCTCCGGTGACGAGCAGTACTTC.